This passage covers 16 T cell receptor beta chains from one sample sequenced in a study of a mutant IDH1 vaccine in newly diagnosed glioma. No antigen has been assigned to these receptors. Indicated time point: week 47, end of study. A 20-mer mutant IDH1 peptide at 300 ug was injected subcutaneously with topical imiquimod. This table comes from immunoSEQ multiplex PCR, and its TCRdb copy is limited to in-frame clones, with some not included. The repertoire consists of tens of thousands of clones, with around three quarters occurring once and the leading ten covering over 4.5%. Sequenced here: PBMCs, sampled from a glioma patient whose treatment included an IDH1 peptide vaccine. The source of these receptors is a woman in her thirties or forties with glioma. Some clones in this sample may be carry-over from other donors' samples.

The rearrangement links TRBV6-6 to TRBJ1-4; 8 bases are a match to TRBD1. J gave up 5 bases and V 4 bases, and 6 bases lay outside the gene matches. Germline values: CDR1 MNHNY, CDR2 SVGAGI (reference sequence). This CDR3 comprises 15 residues. The CDR3 region is CASSLSGQVNEKLFF. CDR3 bases: TGTGCCAGCAGTTTATCGGGACAGGTCAATGAAAAACTGTTTTTT.

The rearrangement uses TRBV14 and TRBJ1-2, with D unresolved. This CDR3 has 12 residues. The germline CDR1 and CDR2 sequences are SGHDN and FVKESK. Trimming removed 2 bases at V and 1 base at J, with 2 bases between. The CDR3 reads CASSQSNYGYTF. CDR3 nucleotide sequence: TGTGCCAGCAGCCAAAGTAACTATGGCTACACCTTC.

The chain links TRBV10-2 to TRBJ1-2, with D perhaps matching TRBD1 (6 bases). Trimming cost V 10 bases and J 7 bases, with 19 bases left between them. CDR3 size: 13 residues. Germline lookup yields CDR1 WSHSY and CDR2 SAAADI. The CDR3: CAIQGTRGGGYTF. The DNA of the CDR3 is TGCGCCATCCAGGGGACACGAGGAGGTGGCTACACCTTC.

V usage is TRBV5-1 and J usage is TRBJ1-2; D remains unclear. Germline V CDR1 and CDR2: SGHRS, YFSETQ. The CDR3 has 13 amino acids. V was shortened by 3 bases and J by 6 bases, with 12 bases between the two germline ends. The CDR3 reads CASSSRIENGYTF. DNA for the CDR3: TGCGCCAGCAGCTCTAGGATCGAGAATGGCTACACCTTC.

The chain joins TRBV27 to TRBJ2-7; D gene ambiguous. Trimming pared 8 bases from V and 5 bases from J, leaving 4 bases between. The CDR3 contains 9 residues. Germline V gene lookup returns CDR1 MNHEY and CDR2 SMNVEV (reference sequence). The CDR3 region is CASGDEQYF. CDR3 bases: TGTGCCAGCGGCGACGAGCAGTACTTC.

This clone was counted a few times. The chain recombines TRBV5-4 with TRBJ1-2; a weak D match, TRBD1 (6 bases). Trimming pared 4 bases from V and 3 bases from J, leaving 10 bases between. The CDR3 contains 13 residues. The V gene's germline CDR1 is SGHNT and CDR2 YYREEE (reference sequence). CDR3 DNA sequence: TGTGCCAGCAGCCCGAGACAGGACTATGGCTACACCTTC. This gives the protein CASSPRQDYGYTF. The whole variable domain, remainder taken from reference TRBV5-4 and TRBJ1-2, is ETGVTQSPTHLIKTRGQQVTLRCSSQSGHNTVSWYQQALGQGPQFIFQYYREEENGRGNFPPRFSGLQFPNYSSELNVNALELDDSALYLCASSPRQDYGYTFGSGTRLTVV.

The chain employs TRBV15 and TRBJ2-4; TRBD1 aligns across 7 bases. J was trimmed by 11 bases and V by 3 bases; bases with no gene match: 13. The CDR3 totals 15 residues. CDR1 is LNHNV, CDR2 YYDKDF, per germline (reference sequence). Here the CDR3 reads CATSRVRDSGAFQYF. CDR3 nucleotides: TGTGCCACCAGCAGGGTCCGGGACAGCGGCGCCTTTCAGTACTTC.

The gene calls are TRBV4-2 and TRBJ2-5; 12 positions match TRBD2. Germline trimming cut 3 bases from V and 5 bases from J; bases unmatched to any gene: 7. Germline V gene sequence: CDR1 LGHNA, CDR2 YNFKEQ. The CDR3 has 16 amino acids. The CDR3 loop is CASSQLAGGLVETQYF. The DNA of the CDR3 is TGTGCCAGCAGCCAGCTAGCGGGGGGGCTGGTGGAGACCCAGTACTTC.

The chain has TRBV4-1 and TRBJ1-2; 9 bases align to TRBD1. The length of the CDR3 is 17 residues. V lost 0 bases and J lost 4; bases outside the gene matches: 9. Germline lookup yields CDR1 MGHRA and CDR2 YSYEKL. CDR3 in amino acids: CASSQDPGTGIVYGYTF. As DNA, the CDR3 is TGCGCCAGCAGCCAAGATCCCGGGACAGGGATCGTCTATGGCTACACCTTC.

This clone was seen a handful of times. This chain connects TRBV10-3 to TRBJ1-6; D may be TRBD1 (5 bases). The CDR3 runs to 15 residues. Trimming left V 6 bases short and J 8 bases short, with 17 bases between. Per germline, CDR1 ENHRY and CDR2 SYGVKD. The CDR3: CAISRDSRADSPLHF. CDR3 nucleotide sequence: TGTGCCATCAGCCGGGACTCCCGCGCGGATTCACCCCTCCACTTT.

V is TRBV7-6 and J is TRBJ1-1; D not certain. V dropped 7 bases and J dropped 0 bases, with 9 bases sitting between them. Germline lookup yields CDR1 SGHVS and CDR2 FNYEAQ. The CDR3 totals 13 residues. CDR3 bases: TGTGCCAGCACCAAGGGCCTGAACACTGAAGCTTTCTTT. Translated, it gives CASTKGLNTEAFF.

V usage is TRBV7-9 and J usage is TRBJ1-5, with no clear D. The CDR3 contains 13 residues. The germline V gene encodes CDR1 SEHNR and CDR2 FQNEAQ (reference sequence). The germline V and J ends were trimmed by 1 base and 2 bases, with 3 bases remaining between them. The CDR3, as DNA: TGTGCCAGCAGCTTAGATGGCAATCAGCCCCAGCATTTT. As protein: CASSLDGNQPQHF.

This clone has only a few counts. The rearrangement joins TRBV10-1 to TRBJ1-1; a possible D gene is TRBD1 (6 bases). Trimming took 6 bases from V and 10 from J, leaving 12 bases between them. The CDR3 is 11 amino acids. Looked up from germline, CDR1 is WNHNN and CDR2 is SYGVQD (reference sequence). The CDR3 region is CASSGQSGAFF. The CDR3 coding sequence is TGCGCCAGCAGCGGACAGTCTGGAGCTTTCTTT.

This chain links TRBV7-2 with TRBJ2-6; 7 bases are a match to TRBD2. Germline lookup yields CDR1 SGHTA and CDR2 FQGNSA. V was clipped by 5 bases and J by 1 base; unmatched bases: 2. This CDR3 region has 15 residues. CDR3 sequence: CASSGRVSGANVLTF. For the CDR3, the DNA is TGTGCCAGCAGCGGGAGGGTTTCTGGGGCCAACGTCCTGACTTTC.

The rearrangement links TRBV7-2 to TRBJ1-6, with D tentatively TRBD1 (5 bases). CDR1 is SGHTA and CDR2 is FQGNSA in the germline V gene. V was shortened by 4 bases and J by 9 bases, with 13 bases between the two germline ends. This CDR3 has 14 amino acids. This CDR3 is CASSYFGARSPLHF. The CDR3 DNA reads as TGTGCCAGCAGCTACTTCGGGGCGCGTTCACCCCTCCACTTT.

This rearrangement joins TRBV20-1 to TRBJ2-7; D gene unclear. Deletions cut 6 bases from V and 9 bases from J, with 12 bases between. CDR1 and CDR2 from the germline V gene are DFQATT and SNEGSKA (reference sequence). This CDR3 is 10 amino acids long. CDR3 sequence (DNA): TGCAGTGCACCCTTCCCCATGCAGTACTTC. As protein: CSAPFPMQYF.